Below, 21 T cell receptor beta chains from the same sample are listed, as sequenced in a study of T cells in localized non-small cell lung cancer. TCRdb keeps only in-frame clones here, not all; method: immunoSEQ multiplex PCR. Here the sample spans 70,000 to 90,000 clones, around 82% being singletons. The specimen comprised peripheral blood, sampled before any cancer treatment. All receptors derive from a female donor older than 55 with stage I lung adenocarcinoma.

The chain recombines TRBV7-6 with TRBJ1-1; D is ambiguous. The CDR3 totals 12 residues. Trimming pared 5 bases from V and 6 bases from J, leaving 10 bases between. Germline CDR1 SGHVS, CDR2 FNYEAQ. CDR3 residues: CASSPDTAEAFF. CDR3 coding DNA: TGTGCCAGCAGCCCTGACACGGCTGAAGCTTTCTTT.

The chain has TRBV19 and TRBJ2-7; unclear D gene. V was clipped by 3 bases and J by 3 bases, with 9 bases between them. The germline V gene encodes CDR1 LNHDA and CDR2 SQIVND (reference sequence). This CDR3 is 13 amino acids long. The CDR3 nucleotides read TGTGCCAGTAGTATCCGGATTTTCTACGAGCAGTACTTC. This sequence encodes CASSIRIFYEQYF.

This chain joins TRBV7-8 and TRBJ1-2; a possible D gene is TRBD1 (5 bases). Per the germline V gene, CDR1 is SGHVS and CDR2 is FQNEAQ. V dropped 4 bases and J dropped 6 bases, with 12 bases sitting between them. This CDR3 comprises 13 residues. CDR3 DNA sequence: TGTGCCAGCAGCTCGGGGGTACTTGATGGCTACACCTTC. It yields the protein CASSSGVLDGYTF.

The rearrangement uses TRBV19 and TRBJ2-1; 13 bases line up with TRBD2. The CDR3 runs to 19 residues. V was clipped by 0 bases and J by 8 bases; unmatched bases: 13. Germline V gene data show CDR1 as LNHDA and CDR2 as SQIVND (reference sequence). The CDR3 DNA reads TGTGCCAGTAGTATAGAACCCCTCCGGACTAGCGGGAGTATCCATGAGCAGTTCTTC. It translates to CASSIEPLRTSGSIHEQFF.

CDR3 loop: CASSLGRVYGLDEQFF. The CDR3 DNA reads TGTGCCAGCAGCTTAGGGCGGGTTTATGGGTTAGATGAGCAGTTCTTC. The V call is TRBV11-1, the J call TRBJ2-1; D is perhaps TRBD2 (5 bases). V lost 1 base and J lost 8, with 18 bases in between. Per germline, CDR1 SGHAT and CDR2 FQDESV (reference sequence). CDR3 length: 16 residues. Variable domain in full (rest from reference TRBV11-1 and TRBJ2-1): EAEVAQSPRYKITEKSQAVAFWCDPISGHATLYWYRQILGQGPELLVQFQDESVVDDSQLPKDRFSAERLKGVDSTLKIQPAELGDSAMYLCASSLGRVYGLDEQFFGPGTRLTVL.

The V and J genes are TRBV14 and TRBJ1-1; D gene unclear. The CDR3 has 14 amino acids. Trimming shortened V by 5 bases and J by 1 base, and 11 bases separated the two germline ends. Per the germline V gene, CDR1 is SGHDN and CDR2 is FVKESK. The CDR3 region is CASSATSANTEAFF. The CDR3 nucleotides are TGTGCCAGCAGCGCGACATCTGCGAACACTGAAGCTTTCTTT.

This clone was seen ten or more times. The chain uses TRBV29-1 and TRBJ1-2; D gene unclear. Germline-derived CDR1 and CDR2 are SQVTM and ANQGSEA. This CDR3 is built from 12 residues. The V and J ends lost 0 bases and 7 bases respectively, with 9 bases between them. The CDR3 DNA is TGCAGCGTTGAAGATCGAGGGTTTGGCTACACCTTC. Residues: CSVEDRGFGYTF. The full variable domain, its missing parts supplied by reference TRBV29-1 and TRBJ1-2, is SAVISQKPSRDICQRGTSLTIQCQVDSQVTMMFWYRQQPGQSLTLIATANQGSEATYESGFVIDKFPISRPNLTFSTLTVSNMSPEDSSIYLCSVEDRGFGYTFGSGTRLTVV.

The chain uses TRBV27 and TRBJ2-1, with D uncertain. V was trimmed by 3 bases and J by 3 bases, leaving 9 bases between them. CDR1 is MNHEY and CDR2 is SMNVEV in the germline V gene (reference sequence). The CDR3 sequence is 14 residues long. For the CDR3, the DNA is TGTGCCAGCAGTTTGGCAAGAGTCTACAATGAGCAGTTCTTC. Translated, it gives CASSLARVYNEQFF.

The chain carries TRBV5-1 and TRBJ2-5, with TRBD1 identical over 7 bases. Germline V gives CDR1 SGHRS, CDR2 YFSETQ. The length of the CDR3 is 15 residues. The J segment lost 1 base and the V segment lost 4 bases, leaving 7 bases of the junction unmatched. This CDR3 reads CASSPEGARQETQYF. Here the CDR3 DNA reads TGCGCCAGCAGCCCCGAGGGGGCCCGCCAAGAGACCCAGTACTTC.

This chain uses TRBV10-3 with TRBJ2-3, with 9 bases matching TRBD1. The CDR3 has 15 amino acids. Germline assignment: CDR1 ENHRY and CDR2 SYGVKD. V gave up 10 bases and J gave up 1 base; unmatched junction bases: 9. This CDR3 reads CASGSRDRGTDTQYF. In DNA, the CDR3 is TGTGCCAGCGGCTCCCGGGACAGGGGCACAGATACGCAGTATTTT.

The chain recombines TRBV5-4 with TRBJ1-2; 9 bases match TRBD1. V lost 0 bases to trimming and J lost 6 bases; unmatched junction nucleotides: 9. This CDR3 has 16 residues. Germline CDR1 is SGHNT and CDR2 is YYREEE (reference sequence). CDR3 in amino acids: CASSLVNRGQTDGYTF. The CDR3 DNA follows: TGTGCCAGCAGCTTGGTAAACAGGGGGCAAACGGATGGCTACACCTTC.

This sequence joins TRBV2 and TRBJ2-1; 10 bases map to TRBD2. Per germline, CDR1 SNHLY and CDR2 FYNNEI. The J segment lost 2 bases and the V segment lost 5 bases, leaving 9 bases of the junction unmatched. This CDR3 comprises 17 residues. CDR3 sequence: CASSFDSGGPPYNEQFF. The CDR3 DNA sequence: TGTGCCAGCAGTTTTGATAGCGGGGGGCCGCCCTACAATGAGCAGTTCTTC.

V usage is TRBV6-5 and J usage is TRBJ2-7, with D perhaps matching TRBD1 or TRBD2 (5 bases each). The CDR3 has 13 residues. Trimming shortened V by 2 bases and J by 5 bases, and 10 bases separated the two germline ends. Germline lookup yields CDR1 MNHEY and CDR2 SVGAGI. The CDR3 bases are TGTGCCAGCAGTTACGGGACCGCTAACGAGCAGTACTTC. Protein: CASSYGTANEQYF.

This clone came up a few times. J is TRBJ2-7 and V is TRBV6-6; TRBD2 aligns across 10 bases. In germline, CDR1 is MNHNY, CDR2 SVGAGI (reference sequence). Losses at the gene ends were 3 bases for V and 5 bases for J; bases not matched to a gene: 7. The CDR3 consists of 15 residues. In nucleotides, the CDR3 is TGTGCCAGCAGTTATGGAGCGGGGGGGCCTGACGAGCAGTACTTC. This translates into CASSYGAGGPDEQYF.

Concerning this clone: Other DNA sequences in the sample encode the same CDR3. The chain combines TRBV9 with TRBJ1-1; D is possibly TRBD1 (5 bases). The CDR3 has 14 amino acids. V lost 2 bases to trimming and J lost 4 bases, with 12 bases between them. Per germline, CDR1 SGDLS and CDR2 YYNGEE. CDR3 sequence reads: CASSVQGAGTEAFF. CDR3 DNA sequence: TGTGCCAGCAGCGTTCAGGGAGCGGGCACTGAAGCTTTCTTT.

The chain employs TRBV5-4 and TRBJ1-2; D may be TRBD1 (6 bases). V lost 3 bases and J 4 bases, leaving 16 bases between the germline ends. The CDR3 runs to 15 residues. From germline, CDR1 is SGHNT and CDR2 YYREEE (reference sequence). The CDR3 region has the DNA TGTGCCAGCAGCTGGAGCCGGAGGGGGGTCTATGGCTACACCTTC. This sequence encodes CASSWSRRGVYGYTF. Full variable domain (rest looked up from reference TRBV5-4 and TRBJ1-2): ETGVTQSPTHLIKTRGQQVTLRCSSQSGHNTVSWYQQALGQGPQFIFQYYREEENGRGNFPPRFSGLQFPNYSSELNVNALELDDSALYLCASSWSRRGVYGYTFGSGTRLTVV.

This clone was observed a few times. V is TRBV7-9 and J is TRBJ2-3, with TRBD1 as a possible D gene (8 bases). The V end lost 4 bases, the J end lost 7 bases, and 15 bases lay between the germline ends. The CDR3 contains 14 residues. CDR1 is SEHNR and CDR2 is FQNEAQ in the germline V gene (reference sequence). DNA of the CDR3: TGTGCCAGCAGCTCAACAGGGGGGGCAAATACGCAGTATTTT. Translated, it gives CASSSTGGANTQYF.

The chain is built from TRBV19 and TRBJ1-2; the D gene is possibly TRBD1 (6 bases). Trimming removed 5 bases at V and 7 bases at J, with 20 bases between. The CDR3 has 15 amino acids. Germline CDR1 is LNHDA and CDR2 is SQIVND (reference sequence). The DNA of the CDR3 is TGTGCCAGTAGTTTAATATCAGTGGGGGCGGCTGGCTACACCTTC. Its protein product is CASSLISVGAAGYTF. The full variable domain, its missing parts supplied by reference TRBV19 and TRBJ1-2, is DGGITQSPKYLFRKEGQNVTLSCEQNLNHDAMYWYRQDPGQGLRLIYYSQIVNDFQKGDIAEGYSVSREKKESFPLTVTSAQKNPTAFYLCASSLISVGAAGYTFGSGTRLTVV.

The chain carries TRBV5-1 and TRBJ2-2; D is undetermined. The length of the CDR3 is 16 residues. In germline, CDR1 is SGHRS, CDR2 YFSETQ. With 0 bases removed from V and 5 bases from J, the gap between germline ends came to 14 bases. The CDR3 reads CASSLDWGLGTGELFF. CDR3 in DNA: TGCGCCAGCAGCTTGGATTGGGGTCTGGGGACCGGGGAGCTGTTTTTT.

This chain uses TRBV7-8 with TRBJ2-1; 11 positions agree with TRBD2. This CDR3 has 14 residues. After removal of 4 bases from V and 5 bases from J, the junction contained 1 base not matched to a gene. CDR1 and CDR2 from the germline V gene are SGHVS and FQNEAQ. CDR3 residues: CASSWTSGHNEQFF. CDR3 DNA sequence: TGTGCCAGCAGCTGGACTAGCGGGCACAATGAGCAGTTCTTC.

The chain is built from TRBV11-2 and TRBJ1-1; D call uncertain. V was cut by 5 bases and J by 2 bases, with 12 bases left in between. CDR1 is SGHAT, CDR2 FQNNGV, per germline. The CDR3 runs 14 residues. The DNA for the CDR3 is TGTGCCAGCAGCCTCCAGCCGGGTAACACTGAAGCTTTCTTT. Amino acid sequence: CASSLQPGNTEAFF.